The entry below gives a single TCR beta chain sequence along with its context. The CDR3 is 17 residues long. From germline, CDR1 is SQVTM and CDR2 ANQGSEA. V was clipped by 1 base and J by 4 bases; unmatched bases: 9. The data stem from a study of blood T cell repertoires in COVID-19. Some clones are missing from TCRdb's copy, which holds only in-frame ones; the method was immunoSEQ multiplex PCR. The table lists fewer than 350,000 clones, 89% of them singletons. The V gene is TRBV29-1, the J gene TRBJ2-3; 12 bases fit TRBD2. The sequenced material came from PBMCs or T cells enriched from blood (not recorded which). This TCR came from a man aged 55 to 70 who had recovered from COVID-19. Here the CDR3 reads CSVEVRASGRVADTQYF. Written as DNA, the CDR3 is TGCAGCGTTGAAGTGCGGGCTAGCGGGAGGGTAGCAGATACGCAGTATTTT.